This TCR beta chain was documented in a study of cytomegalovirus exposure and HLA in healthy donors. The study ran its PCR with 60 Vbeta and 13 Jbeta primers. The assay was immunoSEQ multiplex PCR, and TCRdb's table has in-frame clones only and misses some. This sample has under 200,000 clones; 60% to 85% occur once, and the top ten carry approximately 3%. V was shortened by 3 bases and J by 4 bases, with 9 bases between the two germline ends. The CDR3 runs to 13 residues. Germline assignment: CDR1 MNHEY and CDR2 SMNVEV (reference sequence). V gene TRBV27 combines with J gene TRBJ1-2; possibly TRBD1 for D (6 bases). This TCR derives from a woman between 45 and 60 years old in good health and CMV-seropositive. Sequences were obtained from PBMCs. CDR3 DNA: TGTGCCAGCAGTTTGAGGGGGGGCTATGGCTACACCTTC. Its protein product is CASSLRGGYGYTF.